This TCR beta chain was documented in a study of T-cell reconstitution after alpha-beta-depleted transplantation in children. For this clonotype: Its antigen is currently unknown.

Unique molecular identifiers were used in preparing the TCRbeta library. TCRdb fed the PCR reads into MiXCR, producing one record per CDR3 protein. Of hundreds of thousands of distinct CDR3 sequences in the sample, approximately 12% are singletons; the top ten hold approximately 2%. Findings and caveats of the study: After transplant, high TCRbeta diversity at day 60 in some patients arose from surviving recipient T cells and thymic progenitors. The main origin of T-cell counts and diversity one year after transplant was newly produced T cells. Approximately two months post-transplant, alpha-beta T cells reportedly originated from several hundred expanded graft clones.

The clonotype originates from a male patient aged 10-17 years who had a stem cell transplant for acute myeloid leukemia, so the T cells may come from the graft donor. The sample in question was PBMCs, mostly from graft donor cells, obtained 360 days after TCRalphabeta/CD19-depleted stem cell transplant.

CDR3 sequence: CASSLTTGGPPDTQYF. CDR3 in DNA: TGCGCCAGCAGCTTGACGACGGGAGGGCCCCCAGATACGCAGTATTTT. The chain employs TRBV5-1 and TRBJ2-3; TRBD2 agrees at 8 bases. This CDR3 has 16 amino acids. Germline V gene data show CDR1 as SGHRS and CDR2 as YFSETQ. V was pared by 1 base and J by 4 bases, with 8 bases of the junction left unmatched.